This TCR beta chain was found in a study of early T cells in non-severe SARS-CoV-2 infection. The study's findings and limits: Private and CD4 specificities were missed by VDJdb matching, which favored anti-spike CD8 responses.

Germline CDR1 reads SGHVS; CDR2 reads FQNEAQ. V gave up 4 bases and J gave up 1 base, with 10 bases separating them. The CDR3 is made up of 14 amino acids. TCRdb ran MiXCR on the 5' RACE reads and lists one entry per CDR3 protein. Here the sample spans roughly 61,000 distinct CDR3 sequences, 11% being singletons. This clonotype was seen ten or more times. Its antigen is currently unknown. The rearrangement joins TRBV7-8 to TRBJ1-1; D is ambiguous. The specimen sequenced was whole blood. The source is an adult who was a healthcare worker with PCR-confirmed SARS-CoV-2 infection or an uninfected control (not recorded which). Here the CDR3 reads CASSSLTANTEAFF. The CDR3 coding sequence is TGTGCCAGCAGCTCCCTAACAGCGAACACTGAAGCTTTCTTT.